Included here is one TCR beta chain sequence, with context. No cognate antigen has been identified for it. Per-base quality was not reported, and no clone a single base away is much larger than it. This specimen comes from a study of cytomegalovirus exposure and HLA in healthy donors listed by TCRdb under 2017. Background for the entire study: An earlier analysis of 587 of the donors reported about 280 Gb of sequence data and around 120 million unique TCR beta sequences obtained from roughly 170 million T cells. An early release that covered some 640 HLA-typed donors contained approximately 300 gigabases of sequencing data and 75 million to 100 million unique TCR sequences. The genetic ancestry cluster associated with self-reported Caucasian donors included approximately 85% of the approximately 410 genotyped donors. The study aimed to test whether cataloging public T cell receptors could reveal signatures of past pathogen exposure. The study used immunosequencing to profile the T cell repertoires of several hundred subjects and linked those repertoires to cytomegalovirus serostatus. In addition to the first cohort of roughly 700 subjects, a separate validation cohort of 120 different subjects was used. High-throughput TCR immunosequencing, statistical association of individual TCRs with disease status, and machine learning were combined to predict cytomegalovirus infection status. A later analysis re-examined previously published TCR beta repertoires from 610 or so donors and added high-resolution HLA genotyping to investigate patterns of TCR occurrence. In the later analysis, no new phenotypic data were used to find candidate immune exposures; instead, reliance was placed on TCR beta sequences and their occurrence across donors. An earlier analysis of 450 to 750 of the donors used high-throughput TCR beta sequencing to judge whether each TCR beta V gene segment behaved as functional or pseudogenic. Alongside the repertoire data, information on donor age, sex, ethnicity and CMV serostatus was compiled. A later genetic analysis took genome-wide SNP genotypes for about 65% of the 666 donors and used that subset as a discovery cohort. Every repertoire in the discovery cohort had been generated on one and the same sequencing platform. Both class I and class II loci were covered by HLA typing, at four-digit resolution. The number of donors typed differed by locus, with roughly 620-630 for A, B, C, DRB1 and DQB1, 522 for DQA1, about 610 for DPA1, and around 450 for DPB1. Five DR-DQ haplotypes were treated as single units for association and clustering because of strong linkage in the cohort. Across some 400 genotyped donors of the cohort, an average of about 250,000 unique TCR beta nucleotide sequences per donor were sequenced, and about a sixth of those sequences were non-productive.

Overall study results and their limits: Linkage disequilibrium might explain the correlated functional status among segregating V segments, but an unknown experimental factor could not be ruled out. Broadly in line with IMGT annotations, most TCR beta V segments showed up in productive rearrangements about 87% or about 30% of the time in an earlier analysis of around 600 of the donors. In a later genetic analysis, fewer N-insertions in productive TCRs were reported among donors in an Asian-associated ancestry cluster than the roughly 700-donor mean. Presence/absence analyses assumed roughly uniform sequencing depth across donors, an assumption that may not hold. When HLA alleles, especially DR and DQ, strongly co-occurred, attributing TCR associations to individual alleles was difficult. A group of highly shared sequence variants was considered likely to be a technical artifact of the sequencing pipeline. In vitro tests confirmed that a few of the cytomegalovirus-associated TCR beta chains recognize cytomegalovirus antigens. A total of fewer than 200 TCR beta chains were listed by the study as associated with cytomegalovirus. Because counts were too low, seventeen rarely observed V segments, including chromosome 9 orphons, were excluded from the earlier analysis of some 590 of the donors. HLA typing was unavailable for some donors at each locus, so association tests used only the typed subset. Only TCR beta chains were sequenced in this cohort, and the absence of alpha or paired-chain data limited detectable features. A later analysis associated about 17,000 TCR beta sequences with specific HLA alleles at a false discovery rate of 0.05. Some IMGT-functional V segments, including TRBV6-2 and TRBV6-3, could not be distinguished by the 87-base-pair reads and were therefore excluded. In a later analysis, the rate of TCR association differed among HLA loci, with DRB1 alleles having the most associated TCRs and HLA-C alleles having the fewest. A later analysis found that HLA-associated TCR beta chains were more clonally expanded and had lower generation probabilities than equally common non-associated chains. For the cohort, immune exposure information was limited to CMV serostatus. A later genetic analysis associated a missense DCLRE1C variant with V-gene and J-gene trimming of TCR beta chains, and an independent cohort replicated the association. A further reported finding was that TCR beta sequences accurately predicted the HLA-A and HLA-B alleles for most subjects in the first cohort. In a later analysis, most CMV-associated TCR beta chains were found to appear HLA-restricted, with HLA associations seemingly driven largely by CMV exposure. According to the authors, the approach could potentially be generalized to other disease states and immunological phenotypes. Cytomegalovirus status was reported to be diagnosed by the classifier with high specificity and sensitivity in both the original and validation cohorts. Across donors, most TCR sequences were observed very rarely, whereas some public TCRs were present in many individuals. A later analysis reported that several top co-occurrence clusters appeared linked to parvovirus B19, influenza, CMV and Epstein-Barr virus.

As encoded in the germline V gene (reference sequence), CDR1 is MNHEY while CDR2 is SMNVEV. Its CDR3 holds 13 amino acids, cysteine through phenylalanine. CDR3 DNA is the only sequence kept; it has 39 bases, read in frame from the first base. V sheds 6 bases and J sheds 2 bases, leaving 11 bases between their ends. Libraries were prepared through the immunoSEQ multiplex PCR assay. A mixture of 60 forward primers for TCR Vbeta segments and 13 reverse primers for TCR Jbeta segments was used in the multiplex PCR. The CDR3 region of rearranged TCR beta genes was amplified from genomic DNA with a multiplex PCR assay. On the Illumina HiSeq System, the amplified TCR beta libraries were sequenced as 87-base-pair reads. Per the authors' processing: In a later analysis, about 80 million unique TCR beta chains were counted across the roughly 670 repertoires, and approximately 9.9 million of these chains were shared by at least two donors. To remove PCR and sequencing errors, raw reads were error-corrected and collapsed into unique sequences using a nearest-neighbor algorithm that merged closely related sequences. To assign V, D and J gene segments, CDR3 sequences were aligned to IMGT reference sequences. Each retained sequence needed at least a six-nucleotide match to both a V gene segment and a J gene segment. Rearrangements were called productive when the CDR3 lacked stop codons and stayed in frame with V and J; all others were non-productive. CDR3 was defined by IMGT convention, running from the second conserved V-encoded cysteine to the conserved J-encoded phenylalanine. In an earlier analysis of roughly 580 of the donors, sequences lacking an unambiguous match to a single V gene segment were excluded. An earlier analysis of approximately 590 of the donors called V segments functional above 56.7% productive rearrangements and segregating when the between-donor standard deviation exceeded 5%. A statistical classification framework was developed to diagnose cytomegalovirus status using the catalog of TCR beta chain sequences. V and J gene assignment, in a later analysis, came from comparing TCR nucleotide sequences with IMGT/GENE-DB human TR gene sequences. Using the TCRdist pipeline, a later analysis assigned CDR3 sequences along with most-parsimonious VDJ recombination scenarios. In a later analysis, every TCR beta chain was defined by the combination of its CDR3 amino acid sequence and its V-gene family, and reads without a unique V-gene family were dropped. To address suspected cross-contamination and a sequencing artifact, a later analysis removed roughly 640 highly shared, low-generation-probability nucleotide sequences. For each public chain, a later analysis derived a clonal expansion index from normalized ranks of inferred template counts within each repertoire. Generation probabilities in a later analysis came from a VDJ recombination model fitted to out-of-frame rearrangements, and those results were checked against IGoR. A later analysis scored TCR-TCR, TCR-HLA and TCR-CMV co-occurrence with hypergeometric tests, applying a repertoire-size bias correction to TCR pairs. In a later analysis, false discovery rates were estimated by permuting HLA or CMV assignments 20 times. In a later analysis, co-occurring TCRs were grouped with DBSCAN, and TCRdist sequence similarity was added when clustering was performed within HLA-allele-positive subsets. For co-occurrence clustering, repertoires with fewer than 30,000 or more than 120,000 public chains were excluded, along with a handful of repertoires with anomalous nucleotide sharing. In its TCRdb copy, this immuneACCESS table keeps in-frame sequences only and misses some clones. Where compared with another copy, unresolved V genes explain less than half of these, and the others have no known cause. V and J calls and clone size are those listed in that table; D and trimming were worked out from the DNA. The sample table records over 100,000 clones; around four fifths of these occur just once. Approximately 1.4% of the sample comes from the top ten.

In total, about 650 healthy bone marrow donors made up the cohort. Cohort members were all nominally healthy when sampled, although unrecorded immune exposures were likely present. The donor was CMV seronegative and belonged to the group of several hundred seronegative cohort members. Each donor provided a peripheral blood sample, and peripheral blood mononuclear cells were used for TCR beta sequencing. The Qiagen DNeasy Blood Extraction Kit was used to extract genomic DNA from the blood cell samples. The sample comprised PBMCs. The receptor comes from a woman between 35 and 50 years old in good health and CMV-seronegative. The receptor chain draws on TRBV27 and TRBJ2-7, and perhaps TRBD1 as D gene, on 6 matching bases. CDR3 region: CASREQGTYEQYF. At the DNA level, the sequence is TGTGCCAGCAGAGAACAGGGAACCTACGAGCAGTACTTC.